This T cell receptor (beta chain) was sequenced in a study of T cell changes during pregnancy in multiple sclerosis. Measured with immunoSEQ multiplex PCR; TCRdb has only the in-frame clones, and not every one. The sample gives about 24,000 clones, 86% of which show up once; roughly 8% is in the top ten. The V gene end was trimmed by 2 bases and the J gene end by 9 bases; junction bases not matched to a gene: 10. CDR1 is LGHNA and CDR2 is YSLEER in the germline V gene. The CDR3 is 16 residues long. The sample consisted of CD8+ T cells from peripheral blood mononuclear cells, taken in the first trimester of pregnancy. The receptor was derived from a female donor in good health, enrolled as a control in a pregnancy study. The chain uses TRBV4-3 and TRBJ2-1; TRBD1 matches 10 bases. The CDR3 reads CASSQSWGQGRVEQFF. CDR3 DNA: TGCGCCAGCAGCCAAAGCTGGGGACAGGGGAGGGTTGAGCAGTTCTTC.